The source of this T cell receptor beta chain is a study of blood T cells in healthy people across ages. About the study: About one barcoded beta molecule per two T cells came from capture by template switching. General observations from the study: Observed TCR beta diversity showed a strong correlation with the percentage of naive T cells as measured by flow cytometry.

With a J-beta primer mix and a sample-barcoded 5' primer, a second PCR ran about 7 to 12 cycles. Each CDR3 protein is one row after TCRdb ran MiXCR on the 5' RACE reads. Of roughly 2 million distinct CDR3 sequences in the sample, roughly 49% were seen once. The trim removed 6 bases at V and 3 bases at J, leaving 4 bases unmatched. The CDR3 totals 13 residues. The germline CDR1 and CDR2 sequences are MNHEY and SVGAGI. This clonotype has more than one count but fewer than ten. The antigen is not known. The receptor comes from a woman between 40 and 55 years old in good health. Sequencing was done on a sample of blood. V usage is TRBV6-5 and J usage is TRBJ1-1; 7 bases line up with TRBD1. The CDR3 spells CASRSTGDTEAFF. CDR3 coding DNA: TGTGCCAGCAGGTCCACAGGGGACACTGAAGCTTTCTTT.